The next 3 T cell receptor beta chains were all read from a single sample in a study of shared clonotypes between healthy human individuals (TCRdb year 2020). Library preparation was by the immunoSEQ multiplex PCR assay. Held by TCRdb, this immuneACCESS table contains in-frame sequences only and omits some clones. Under half of the omission traces to an unresolved V gene where checked; the cause of the rest is unknown. The sample table lists under 2.5 million clones, 85% to 95% of them with a count of one. The ten largest account for approximately 0.39% of the sample. Sample: naive CD4+ T cells from PBMCs. In the paper's terms, the cell subset or site label means: CD45RA+ positively selected. Receptors originate from a young man in good health. Some clones in this sample may be carry-over from other donors' samples.

The rearrangement links TRBV19 to TRBJ1-5; TRBD1 agrees at 8 bases. The CDR3 consists of 14 residues. Germline V CDR1 and CDR2: LNHDA, SQIVND (reference sequence). Trimming removed 7 bases from V and 3 bases from J; junction bases left unmatched: 5. CDR3: CASKTDRANQPQHF. CDR3 coding DNA: TGTGCCAGTAAGACGGACAGGGCCAATCAGCCCCAGCATTTT.

This sequence joins TRBV10-3 and TRBJ2-3; tentatively, D is TRBD1 (6 bases). V was cut by 3 bases and J by 0 bases, with 10 bases left in between. CDR3 length: 15 residues. Germline values: CDR1 ENHRY, CDR2 SYGVKD. The CDR3, as DNA: TGTGCCATCAGTGAACGGACAGCTAGCACAGATACGCAGTATTTT. It specifies CAISERTASTDTQYF.

This chain uses TRBV27 with TRBJ2-5; tentative D call: TRBD2 (7 bases). CDR3 length equals 16 residues. The germline CDR1 and CDR2 sequences are MNHEY and SMNVEV (reference sequence). V lost 5 bases and J 4 bases, leaving 20 bases between the germline ends. CDR3 region: CASSPKRGAVGETQYF. CDR3 in DNA: TGTGCCAGCAGTCCAAAACGGGGGGCGGTAGGAGAGACCCAGTACTTC.